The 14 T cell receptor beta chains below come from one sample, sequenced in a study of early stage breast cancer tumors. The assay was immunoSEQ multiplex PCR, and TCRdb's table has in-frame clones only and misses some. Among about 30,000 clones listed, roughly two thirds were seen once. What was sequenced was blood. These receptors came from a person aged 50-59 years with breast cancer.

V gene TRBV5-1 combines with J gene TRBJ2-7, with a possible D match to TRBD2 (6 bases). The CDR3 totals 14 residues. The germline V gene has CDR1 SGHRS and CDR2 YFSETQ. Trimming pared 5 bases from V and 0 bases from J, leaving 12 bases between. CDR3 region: CASRPDGSSYEQYF. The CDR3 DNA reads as TGCGCCAGCAGGCCTGACGGGAGCTCCTACGAGCAGTACTTC.

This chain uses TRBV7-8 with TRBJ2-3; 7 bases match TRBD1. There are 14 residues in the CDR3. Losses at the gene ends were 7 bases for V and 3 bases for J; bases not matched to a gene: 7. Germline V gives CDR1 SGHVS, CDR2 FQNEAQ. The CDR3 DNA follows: TGTGCCAGCACCTCACCGGACAGGACAGATACGCAGTATTTT. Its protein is CASTSPDRTDTQYF.

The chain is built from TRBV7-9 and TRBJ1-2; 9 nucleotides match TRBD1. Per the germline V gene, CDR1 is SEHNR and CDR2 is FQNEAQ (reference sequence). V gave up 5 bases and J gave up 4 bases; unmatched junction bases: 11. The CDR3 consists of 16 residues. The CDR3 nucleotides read TGTGCCAGCAGCCCCGATCCGGGACAGGGTGGCTATGGCTACACCTTC. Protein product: CASSPDPGQGGYGYTF.

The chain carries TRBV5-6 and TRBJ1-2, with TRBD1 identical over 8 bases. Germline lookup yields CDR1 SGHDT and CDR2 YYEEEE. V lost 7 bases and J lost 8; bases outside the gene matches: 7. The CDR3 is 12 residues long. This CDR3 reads CASGQGGEGYTF. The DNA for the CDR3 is TGTGCCAGCGGACAGGGAGGCGAGGGCTACACCTTC.

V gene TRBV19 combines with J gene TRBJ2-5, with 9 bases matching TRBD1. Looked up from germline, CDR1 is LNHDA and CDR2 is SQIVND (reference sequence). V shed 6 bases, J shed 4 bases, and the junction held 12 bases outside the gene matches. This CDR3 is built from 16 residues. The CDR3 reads CASSRGQGLMGETQYF. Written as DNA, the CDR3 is TGTGCCAGTAGCAGGGGACAGGGCTTGATGGGAGAGACCCAGTACTTC. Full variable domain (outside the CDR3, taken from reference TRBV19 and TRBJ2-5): DGGITQSPKYLFRKEGQNVTLSCEQNLNHDAMYWYRQDPGQGLRLIYYSQIVNDFQKGDIAEGYSVSREKKESFPLTVTSAQKNPTAFYLCASSRGQGLMGETQYFGPGTRLLVL.

Here the CDR3 DNA reads TGTGCCAGCAGGGGACCTACAATTAGCAATCAGCCCCAGCATTTT. It specifies CASRGPTISNQPQHF. This chain links TRBV6-6 with TRBJ1-5, with TRBD1 as a possible D gene (5 bases). The CDR3 loop spans 15 amino acids. Germline V gene sequence: CDR1 MNHNY, CDR2 SVGAGI (reference sequence). Trimming removed 6 bases from V and 0 bases from J, with 12 bases in between.

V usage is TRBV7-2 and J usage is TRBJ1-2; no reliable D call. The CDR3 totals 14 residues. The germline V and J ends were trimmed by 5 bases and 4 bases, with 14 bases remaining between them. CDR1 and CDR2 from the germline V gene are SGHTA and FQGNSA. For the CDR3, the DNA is TGTGCCAGCAGCCCACCTCGGAGGGCCTATGGCTACACCTTC. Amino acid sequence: CASSPPRRAYGYTF.

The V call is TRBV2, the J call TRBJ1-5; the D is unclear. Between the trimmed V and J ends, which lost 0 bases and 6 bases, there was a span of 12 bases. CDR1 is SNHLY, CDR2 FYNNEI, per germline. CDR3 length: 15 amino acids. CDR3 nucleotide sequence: TGTGCCAGCAGTGAAGCGCTTGTTGGATTTCAGCCCCAGCATTTT. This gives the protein CASSEALVGFQPQHF.

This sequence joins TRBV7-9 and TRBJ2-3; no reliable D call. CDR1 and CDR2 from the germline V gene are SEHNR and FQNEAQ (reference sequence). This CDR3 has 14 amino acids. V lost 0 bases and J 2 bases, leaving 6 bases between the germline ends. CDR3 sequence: CASSLAGPTDTQYF. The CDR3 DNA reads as TGTGCCAGCAGCTTAGCTGGGCCCACAGATACGCAGTATTTT.

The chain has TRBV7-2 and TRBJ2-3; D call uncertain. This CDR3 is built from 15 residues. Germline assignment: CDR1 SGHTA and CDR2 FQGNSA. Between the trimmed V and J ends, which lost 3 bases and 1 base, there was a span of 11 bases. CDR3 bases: TGTGCCAGCAGCTTGACGGGTCTTCGCACAGATACGCAGTATTTT. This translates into CASSLTGLRTDTQYF.

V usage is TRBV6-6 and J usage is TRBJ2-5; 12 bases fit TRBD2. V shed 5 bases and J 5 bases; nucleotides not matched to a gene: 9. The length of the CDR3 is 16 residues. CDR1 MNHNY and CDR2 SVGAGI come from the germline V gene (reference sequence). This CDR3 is CASSPGTSGLGETQYF. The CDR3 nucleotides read TGTGCCAGCAGTCCCGGGACTAGCGGGCTGGGGGAGACCCAGTACTTC.

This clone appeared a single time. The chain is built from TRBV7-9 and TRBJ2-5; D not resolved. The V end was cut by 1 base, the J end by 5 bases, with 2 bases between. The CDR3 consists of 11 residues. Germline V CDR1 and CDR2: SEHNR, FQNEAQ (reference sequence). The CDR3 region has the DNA TGTGCCAGCAGCTTAGTTGAGACCCAGTACTTC. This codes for CASSLVETQYF. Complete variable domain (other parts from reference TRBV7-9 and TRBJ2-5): DTGVSQNPRHKITKRGQNVTFRCDPISEHNRLYWYRQTLGQGPEFLTYFQNEAQLEKSRLLSDRFSAERPKGSFSTLEIQRTEQGDSAMYLCASSLVETQYFGPGTRLLVL.

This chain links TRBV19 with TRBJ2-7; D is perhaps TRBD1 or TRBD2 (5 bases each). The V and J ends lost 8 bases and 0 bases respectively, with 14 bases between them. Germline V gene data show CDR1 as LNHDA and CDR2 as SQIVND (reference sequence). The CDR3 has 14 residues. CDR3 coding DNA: TGTGCCAGTGGTTGGGGGTTAAACTCCTACGAGCAGTACTTC. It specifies CASGWGLNSYEQYF.

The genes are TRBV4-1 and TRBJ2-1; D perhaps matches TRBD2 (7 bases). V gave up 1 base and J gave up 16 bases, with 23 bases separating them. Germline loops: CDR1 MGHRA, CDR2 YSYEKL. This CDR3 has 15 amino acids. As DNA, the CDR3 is TGCGCCAGCAGCCAAGTGTCATTAGGGAGGGGGAGAGTATTCTTC. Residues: CASSQVSLGRGRVFF.